This T cell receptor (beta chain) originates from a study of shared clonotypes between healthy human individuals. Study-level results: The diversity represented, both genetic and in exposure history, was limited by few donors.

Deep was the level used in running the assay. Genomic DNA of every subset was divided equally among multiple immunoSEQ plates. Loaded into unsorted PBMC replicate PCRs was approximately 320 ng DNA, some 27,000 T cell genomes. Assay used: immunoSEQ multiplex PCR; TCRdb lists only in-frame clones, some missing. This sample has about 520,000 clones, with approximately 84% found just once. In regard to this clone: Its antigen is unknown.

Germline loops: CDR1 MNHEY, CDR2 SMNVEV (reference sequence). V was pared by 6 bases and J by 4 bases, with 22 bases between. This CDR3 contains 17 residues. This receptor was obtained from a woman between 40 and 55 years old in good health. Some clones in this sample may be carry-over from other donors' samples. Sequencing input: PBMCs. The V gene is TRBV27, the J gene TRBJ2-1, with TRBD2 as a possible D gene (6 bases). The CDR3 DNA is TGTGCCAGCAGAACCCGGGGGAGCGCTAGGGGTTACAATGAGCAGTTCTTC. It is translated as CASRTRGSARGYNEQFF.